These T cell receptor beta chains were read from a single sample in a study of blood T cell repertoires in COVID-19. Assay: immunoSEQ multiplex PCR; the TCRdb copy retains only in-frame clones and omits some. The sample has fewer than 150,000 clones; about 91% are singletons. The sequenced sample consisted of peripheral blood. These receptors originate from a human donor in a cohort sampled during active COVID-19. CDR3s include the opening cysteine and the closing phenylalanine or tryptophan. Each record gives: CDR3 protein, CDR3 DNA, CDR3 length, V gene, D gene, clone size, J gene. D genes are given only for firm matches. Clone size appears in some rows only: once, few, many, or a class for an expanded clone.

CDR3aa: CASSWGQGNTGELFF
CDR3nt: TGCGCCAGCAGCTGGGGACAGGGAAACACCGGGGAGCTGTTTTTT
len: 15
v_gene: TRBV4-3
d_gene: TRBD1
abundance: -
j_gene: TRBJ2-2

CDR3aa: CASSLSKPQETQYF
CDR3nt: TGTGCCAGCAGCTTAAGTAAGCCCCAAGAGACCCAGTACTTC
len: 14
v_gene: TRBV7-2
d_gene: -
abundance: once
j_gene: TRBJ2-5

CDR3aa: CASSPYDRGLDEKLFF
CDR3nt: TGTGCCAGCTCCCCTTACGACAGGGGGCTTGACGAAAAACTGTTTTTT
len: 16
v_gene: TRBV18
d_gene: TRBD1
abundance: few
j_gene: TRBJ1-4

CDR3aa: CASSRQGQGGKGEQYF
CDR3nt: TGTGCCAGCAGCCGCCAGGGACAAGGGGGAAAGGGCGAGCAGTACTTC
len: 16
v_gene: TRBV11-2
d_gene: -
abundance: -
j_gene: TRBJ2-7

CDR3aa: CASSGDRSSYNEQFF
CDR3nt: TGTGCCAGCAGCGGCGACAGGAGCTCCTACAATGAGCAGTTCTTC
len: 15
v_gene: TRBV7-2
d_gene: -
abundance: -
j_gene: TRBJ2-1

CDR3aa: CASSLARPGNTEAFF
CDR3nt: TGCGCCAGCAGCTTGGCACGGCCGGGGAACACTGAAGCTTTCTTT
len: 15
v_gene: TRBV5-1
d_gene: -
abundance: -
j_gene: TRBJ1-1

CDR3aa: CASSPSGGYEQYF
CDR3nt: TGCGCCAGCAGCCCTAGCGGGGGCTACGAGCAGTACTTC
len: 13
v_gene: TRBV5-1
d_gene: TRBD2
abundance: -
j_gene: TRBJ2-7

CDR3aa: CASSLDMTQPQHF
CDR3nt: TGTGCCAGCAGCCTTGACATGACTCAGCCCCAGCATTTT
len: 13
v_gene: TRBV7-9
d_gene: -
abundance: -
j_gene: TRBJ1-5

CDR3aa: CASSSAYEQYF
CDR3nt: TGTGCCAGCAGCTCAGCCTACGAGCAGTACTTC
len: 11
v_gene: TRBV7-6
d_gene: -
abundance: once
j_gene: TRBJ2-7

CDR3aa: CAWSDSTNQPQHF
CDR3nt: TGTGCCTGGAGTGACAGTACTAATCAGCCCCAGCATTTT
len: 13
v_gene: TRBV30
d_gene: -
abundance: few
j_gene: TRBJ1-5

CDR3aa: CASGWGQGVTEAFF
CDR3nt: TGTGCCAGCGGATGGGGACAGGGGGTAACTGAAGCTTTCTTT
len: 14
v_gene: TRBV27
d_gene: TRBD1
abundance: -
j_gene: TRBJ1-1

CDR3aa: CASSYYGANQPQHF
CDR3nt: TGTGCCAGCAGTTACTACGGAGCCAATCAGCCCCAGCATTTT
len: 14
v_gene: TRBV27
d_gene: -
abundance: -
j_gene: TRBJ1-5

CDR3aa: CASSQGQGGISPLHF
CDR3nt: TGTGCCAGCAGCCAGGGACAGGGAGGAATTTCACCCCTCCACTTT
len: 15
v_gene: TRBV7-2
d_gene: TRBD1
abundance: -
j_gene: TRBJ1-6

CDR3aa: CASSLGQGDEKLFF
CDR3nt: TGTGCCAGCTCACTCGGACAGGGGGACGAAAAACTGTTTTTT
len: 14
v_gene: TRBV18
d_gene: TRBD1
abundance: -
j_gene: TRBJ1-4

CDR3aa: CASSLVQGANEQYF
CDR3nt: TGTGCCAGCAGCTTGGTTCAGGGGGCCAACGAGCAGTACTTC
len: 14
v_gene: TRBV5-4
d_gene: TRBD1
abundance: -
j_gene: TRBJ2-7

CDR3aa: CASSPGQGGSPLHF
CDR3nt: TGTGCCAGCAGTCCGGGACAGGGTGGTTCACCCCTCCACTTT
len: 14
v_gene: TRBV28
d_gene: TRBD1
abundance: -
j_gene: TRBJ1-6

CDR3aa: CASSLGLAGNEQFF
CDR3nt: TGTGCCAGCAGTTTAGGGCTAGCGGGGAATGAGCAGTTCTTC
len: 14
v_gene: TRBV27
d_gene: TRBD2
abundance: -
j_gene: TRBJ2-1